Reported below is one T cell receptor (beta chain). TCRdb's table, derived via immunoSEQ multiplex PCR, lists solely in-frame clones and lacks some. Of 90,000 to 150,000 clones in the sample, just under 90% are singletons; the top ten hold about 12%. The data derive from a study of control samples from healthy donors and cancer patients. Trimming at V came to 4 bases and at J to 7 bases, leaving 15 bases not matched to a gene. Germline assignment: CDR1 SGHDN and CDR2 FVKESK. The CDR3 spans 18 residues. The rearrangement links TRBV14 to TRBJ2-1, with 11 bases lining up with TRBD2. The source of this sequence is a man younger than 45 in good health. The specimen sequenced was blood. CDR3 DNA sequence: TGTGCCAGCAGCCCCGGGATTGATAGCGGGGGGGCAGAGAATGAGCAGTTCTTC. Protein product: CASSPGIDSGGAENEQFF.